A single T cell receptor beta chain is shown here with its context. Its target antigen remains unknown. Qualities for individual bases were not recorded, and no much larger clone is one base off. CD8 naive samples were obtained by positive selection for CCR7 among CD45RO-negative cells, yielding a CD45RA+CCR7+ population from which TemRA cells were excluded. The donors were healthy, HIV-negative adults who had no recently reported acute infections or vaccinations. Every donor was a Caucasian adult residing in Nashville, Tennessee, USA. Blood was collected by leukapheresis, and PBMCs were isolated by Ficoll-Histopaque density gradient centrifugation and then cryopreserved in liquid nitrogen vapor phase. Analytical flow cytometry was used to check the purity and quantity of each magnetically sorted T cell population. From each sorted fraction, genomic DNA was isolated and quantified by UV absorbance on a Nanodrop 2000c.

The data originate from a study of shared clonotypes between healthy human individuals (dated by TCRdb to 2020 to 2022). Regarding the study in general: Two women and a few men aged 18 to 49 years were included in the cohort. For each donor, three plates each were used for CD4 naive and CD4 memory, two plates were used for CD8 naive, and one plate was used for CD8 memory. The study deeply sequenced blood TCR repertoires of about 5 healthy adults to estimate repertoire size and the extent of clonotype sharing between individuals. To increase sequencing depth and limit assay-specific biases, TCR repertoire library preparation and sequencing were carried out by different laboratories using diverse techniques. Per donor, leukapheresis produced somewhere between about 0.85 and 8.9 billion PBMCs. Broader findings and caveats from the paper: Sharing across several donors was observed for approximately 5% of naive CD4, 3% to 3.5% of naive CD8, roughly 2.3% of memory CD4, and approximately 0.41% of memory CD8 clonotypes. Based on pairwise subsampling, the degree of clonotype sharing among donors was expected to be affected by sequencing depth. Estimated clonotype richness was generally larger for naive than for memory subsets. Sampling was restricted to blood, and TCR repertoires in tissue are likely to differ from TCR repertoires in blood. Because the study included only a small number of donors, the genetic and exposure-history diversity represented was limited. Even with the large sequencing depth, rarefaction of the sorted-subset datasets indicated that sequencing was incomplete. Clonotypes shared by all four sorted-subset donors showed higher generation probabilities than non-shared clonotypes.

Using the deep immunoSEQ assay, multiplex PCR amplified TCR CDR3 regions from genomic DNA. For each cell subset, the extracted genomic DNA was distributed evenly across all wells of several immunoSEQ 96-well plates, and each plate served as one replicate. For sorted subsets, roughly 200 ng of genomic DNA, equivalent to 25,000 to 35,000 T cell genomes, went into each replicate PCR. Purified libraries were measured with a Qubit 3.0 fluorometer, size-checked on a Bioanalyzer 2100, and measured again with the KAPA Library Quantification kit. Each immunoSEQ 96-well plate was sequenced on its own single-read 150-cycle Illumina NextSeq 550 flow cell. Under the source paper's analysis protocol: Because only junctional sequences without quality scores were contained in the immunoSEQ output, filtering matching that applied to full-length reads could not be performed. To assign V/J genes and CDR3, sequences were annotated against IMGT germline references using PyIR, a Python wrapper for IgBLAST v1.9. Reads were filtered out if the reads had weak V/J assignments (E-value above 1e-6), no CDR3, stop codons, out-of-frame junctions, or ambiguous translated residues. V3J clonotypes were defined by identical inferred V gene, J gene, and CDR3 amino acid sequence. Percentage overlap between repertoires was calculated by dividing the number of shared unique clonotypes by the size of the smaller repertoire. Three approaches were used to assess repertoire richness: RTK rarefaction, the Chao1 estimator, and Recon v2.1 estimates of unobserved clonotypes. OLGA was used to compute generation probabilities for all TCRbeta clonotypes that the gDNA method yielded from a few donors. Here the immuneACCESS table is served through TCRdb, limited to in-frame sequences with V and J called. Missing clones are a known gap in these copies; in checked studies unresolved V genes cover under half, and the rest lacks a known reason. V and J calls and clone size follow that table, whereas D and trimming were derived from the DNA. Within this sample are 2 million or so clones, with less than 95% of them counted one time only. 1% to 1.3% of the sample belongs to the ten largest clones.

V gives up 2 bases and J gives up 8 bases, and the segment between their germline ends measures 16 bases. The CDR3 starts with the cysteine, ends with the phenylalanine, and has 15 residues. The DNA shown is the 45-base CDR3, in frame from base 1. The germline V gene supplies CDR1 MGHRA and CDR2 YSYEKL. The sequence derives from a man between 18 and 29 years old in good health. The sequence links TRBV4-1 to TRBJ1-5; a tentative D match to TRBD1 spans 5 bases. Sequenced sample: naive CD8+ T cells sorted from blood. Read against the paper, the sample's cell subset or site label means: CD45RA+CCR7+. The DNA is as follows: TGCGCCAGCAGCCAACAACAGGCACCCGACGAGCCCCAGCATTTT. Translated, it gives CASSQQQAPDEPQHF.